A selection of T cell receptor beta chains follows, all from one sample in a study of vaccination effects on CD4 cells after COVID-19. TCRdb keeps only in-frame clones here, not all; method: immunoSEQ multiplex PCR. The sample carries approximately 61,000 clones, about 80% recorded once. Their cognate antigens are unknown. Source: CD4+ T cells from PBMCs cultured with HCoV-229E spike peptides, taken after COVID-19 vaccination. Receptor source: a human donor who received a COVID-19 vaccine. The CDR3 runs from the conserved cysteine through the conserved F or W. The order of the fields is J gene, D gene, V gene, clone size, CDR3 DNA, CDR3 protein. A D gene is named only where the DNA matches it firmly. Rows may omit the clone size; those that give it use once, few, many or a size class.

TRBJ2-5	NA	TRBV7-2	NA	TGTGCCAGCAGCTTAGTGGACAGACAAGAGACCCAGTACTTC	CASSLVDRQETQYF
TRBJ2-5	TRBD2	TRBV7-2	NA	TGTGCCAGCAGCCCCCGACTAGCGGCGATCCAAGAGACCCAGTACTTC	CASSPRLAAIQETQYF
TRBJ1-1	NA	TRBV24-1	NA	TGTGCCACCAGTGATGTGGTCAGTGCAGCTTTCTTT	CATSDVVSAAFF
TRBJ1-2	NA	TRBV24-1	NA	TGTGCCACCAGTGATTCCGGGTCCATGGGGGGCTACACCTTC	CATSDSGSMGGYTF
TRBJ2-6	TRBD2	TRBV27	NA	TGTGCCAGCACCACCGATTTGCGGGGGAGCCCCTCTGGGGCCAACGTCCTGACTTTC	CASTTDLRGSPSGANVLTF
TRBJ2-5	NA	TRBV2	few	TGTGCCAGCAGAACGGAAATCGAGACCCAGTACTTC	CASRTEIETQYF
TRBJ2-5	NA	TRBV5-1	NA	TGCGCCAGCAGCAAACGGACCGGTTTTGAGGAGACCCAGTACTTC	CASSKRTGFEETQYF
TRBJ2-2	NA	TRBV7-7	few	TGTGCCAGCAGCTCCTGGCCTCCACCCGGGGAGCTGTTTTTT	CASSSWPPPGELFF
TRBJ1-6	TRBD1	TRBV18	NA	TGTGCCAGCTCACCACAGGGACAGGCGAATTCACCCCTCCACTTT	CASSPQGQANSPLHF
TRBJ1-6	NA	TRBV6-1	NA	TGTGCCAGCAGTGAAGAGCCTTATAATTCACCCCTCCACTTT	CASSEEPYNSPLHF
TRBJ1-1	TRBD1	TRBV7-2	NA	TGTGCCAGCAGTCGACAGGGGGCTATGGGGCCCACTGAAGCTTTCTTT	CASSRQGAMGPTEAFF
TRBJ2-5	NA	TRBV6-6	NA	TGTGCCAGTGGGGTCGGGGAGACCCAGTACTTC	CASGVGETQYF
TRBJ2-3	TRBD2	TRBV4-2	NA	TGTGCCAGCAGCGATAGCGGGGTCGGCACAGATACGCAGTATTTT	CASSDSGVGTDTQYF
TRBJ2-3	NA	TRBV9	NA	TGTGCCAGCAGCCTCCAGGTTAGTCCAGATACGCAGTATTTT	CASSLQVSPDTQYF
TRBJ2-2	NA	TRBV5-1	NA	TGCGCCAGCAGCTTGGCGGGAAGGACCGGGGAGCTGTTTTTT	CASSLAGRTGELFF
TRBJ1-5	NA	TRBV7-8	NA	TGTGCCAGCAGCCTTCGACTGGGAAATCAGCCCCAGCATTTT	CASSLRLGNQPQHF
TRBJ2-5	NA	TRBV6-2/TRBV6-3	NA	TGTGCCAGCAGCGCCCGACCGACTCCCCTCCAAGAGACCCAGTACTTC	CASSARPTPLQETQYF
TRBJ2-1	TRBD1	TRBV5-1	NA	TGCGCCCGCAGCTTACAGGGGATGGGGAATGAGCAGTTCTTC	CARSLQGMGNEQFF
TRBJ2-5	TRBD1	TRBV5-4	NA	TGTGCCAGCAATTACAGGGGACAAGAGACCCAGTACTTC	CASNYRGQETQYF
TRBJ2-1	NA	TRBV10-1	once	TGCGCCAGCAGTGAGGATTCGGGGTTTGGAAATGAGCAGTTCTTC	CASSEDSGFGNEQFF
TRBJ2-5	NA	TRBV5-1	NA	TGCGCCAGCAGCTTGGCCTTCGGCCAAGAGACCCAGTACTTC	CASSLAFGQETQYF
TRBJ1-4	NA	TRBV2	NA	TGTGCCAGCAGGGTTCACTCAACTAATGAAAAACTGTTTTTT	CASRVHSTNEKLFF
TRBJ1-6	NA	TRBV2	few	TGTGCCAGCGCGGGGGTCTCCTATAATTCACCCCTCCACTTT	CASAGVSYNSPLHF
TRBJ1-2	NA	TRBV6-2/TRBV6-3	NA	TGTGCCAGCAGTTACTCGGGTACAGACCGCTTCTATGGCTACACCTTC	CASSYSGTDRFYGYTF
TRBJ2-5	NA	TRBV4-2	NA	TGTGCCAGCAGCCAATTAGCGGTAGAGACCCAGTACTTC	CASSQLAVETQYF
TRBJ1-4	TRBD1	TRBV7-8	NA	TGTGCCAGCAGCCCAAACAGGGGGGGAAATGAAAAACTGTTTTTT	CASSPNRGGNEKLFF
TRBJ1-1	NA	TRBV28	few	TGTGCCAGCAGTCCCCACGGGGGGGTGAACACTGAAGCTTTCTTT	CASSPHGGVNTEAFF
TRBJ1-5	TRBD1	TRBV2	NA	TGTGCCAGCAGTGTAACAGGGGACGTTCTGCCCCAGCATTTT	CASSVTGDVLPQHF
TRBJ2-5	NA	TRBV11-2	few	TGTGCCAGCAGCTTATTAGGGCAGACCCAGTACTTC	CASSLLGQTQYF
TRBJ2-4	NA	TRBV28	NA	TGTGCCAGCAGTTTATCCCCGATCGAATTAGCCAAAAACATTCAGTACTTC	CASSLSPIELAKNIQYF
TRBJ2-1	NA	TRBV9	few	TGTGCCAGCAGCGTAGAGGGGTATGAGCAGTTCTTC	CASSVEGYEQFF
TRBJ2-1	TRBD2	TRBV9	NA	TGTGCCAGCAGCGTATACCCGGGGGGGCCCAATGAGCAGTTCTTC	CASSVYPGGPNEQFF
TRBJ2-1	NA	TRBV18	few	TGTGCCAGCTCACCATATGGCCCCCAAAGGAGCTACAATGAGCAGTTCTTC	CASSPYGPQRSYNEQFF
TRBJ2-1	TRBD1	TRBV11-3	NA	TGTGCCAGCAGCCGTGGGACAGCTATCTACAATGAGCAGTTCTTC	CASSRGTAIYNEQFF
TRBJ1-3	NA	TRBV18	NA	TGTGCCAGCTCAAGCGACCGGGCCCCTTTTGGAGGAAACACCATATATTTT	CASSSDRAPFGGNTIYF
TRBJ2-5	NA	TRBV5-1	NA	TGCGCCAGCAGCTGGGGGGTGACCCAAGAGACCCAGTACTTC	CASSWGVTQETQYF
TRBJ1-5	NA	TRBV15	NA	TGTGCCACCAGCAGATACTCTGAGCCCCAGCATTTT	CATSRYSEPQHF
TRBJ2-5	TRBD2	TRBV7-3	few	TGTGCCAGCAGCCTAGCGGGGACCCAAGAGACCCAGTACTTC	CASSLAGTQETQYF
TRBJ1-1	NA	TRBV10-1	NA	TGCGCCAGCAGACGGGAACTTAACACTGAAGCTTTCTTT	CASRRELNTEAFF
TRBJ1-1	NA	TRBV18	NA	TGTGCCAGCTCACCCACGGCCGCTGAAGCTTTCTTT	CASSPTAAEAFF
TRBJ1-6	NA	TRBV5-1	NA	TGCGCCAGCAGCTCGATGGGCAGCTCCTATAATTCACCCCTCCACTTT	CASSSMGSSYNSPLHF
TRBJ2-3	NA	TRBV25-1	NA	TGTGCCAGCAGTCTAACGGGGGTAGGGACAGATACGCAGTATTTT	CASSLTGVGTDTQYF
TRBJ1-1	NA	TRBV6-6	once	TGTGCCAGCAGTTACCGGGGTGTGGGGCTCGGCACTGAAGCTTTCTTT	CASSYRGVGLGTEAFF
TRBJ1-2	NA	TRBV28	NA	TGTGCCAGCAGTTCGGCGGACTATGGCTACACCTTC	CASSSADYGYTF
TRBJ1-5	NA	TRBV7-5	NA	TGTGCCAGAAGCTTAGCCCATCGAATAAATCAGCCCCAGCATTTT	CARSLAHRINQPQHF
TRBJ1-5	NA	TRBV9	few	TGTGCCAGCAGCCCCAACGGACATAGCAATCAGCCCCAGCATTTT	CASSPNGHSNQPQHF
TRBJ2-3	TRBD2	TRBV2	NA	TGTGCCAGCAGTGAACCTAGCGGGGGTGTGAGCACAGATACGCAGTATTTT	CASSEPSGGVSTDTQYF
TRBJ1-2	NA	TRBV5-1	NA	TGCGCCAGCAGCTTGGACGGCCCAGCGGTGGTAGGCTACACCTTC	CASSLDGPAVVGYTF
TRBJ2-5	TRBD1	TRBV3-1/TRBV3-2	NA	TGTGCCACCTGGGACCGGCCCGGACAGGGTCGGGAAGAGACCCAGTACTTC	CATWDRPGQGREETQYF
TRBJ2-3	TRBD2	TRBV7-3	NA	TGTGCCAGCAGCTCGCGACTAGCGGGGACAGATACGCAGTATTTT	CASSSRLAGTDTQYF
TRBJ1-1	NA	TRBV5-1	few	TGCGCCAGCAGGGAATCGACTGAAGCTTTCTTT	CASRESTEAFF
TRBJ2-6	TRBD1	TRBV19	NA	TGTGCCAGTAGAGACAGGGGCCACTCTGGGGCCAACGTCCTGACTTTC	CASRDRGHSGANVLTF
TRBJ1-2	NA	TRBV19	NA	TGTGCCAGTAGTAAGCCCTCCCAGAACTATGGCTACACCTTC	CASSKPSQNYGYTF
TRBJ1-1	NA	TRBV3-1/TRBV3-2	few	TGTGCCAGCAGCCAGACCCGGGACTCTACAGAAGCTTTCTTT	CASSQTRDSTEAFF
TRBJ1-1	NA	TRBV27	few	TGTGCCAGCAATGAATCCAAGAGAGAAACCGAAGCTTTCTTT	CASNESKRETEAFF
TRBJ1-5	NA	TRBV24-1	NA	TGTGCCACCAGTAGGACAGTCAATCAGCCCCAGCATTTT	CATSRTVNQPQHF
TRBJ2-5	NA	TRBV15	few	TGTGCCACCAGCAGGGGAGGGGGGCAAGAGACCCAGTACTTC	CATSRGGGQETQYF
TRBJ2-2	TRBD2	TRBV2	once	TGTGCCAGCAGTGAAGTCCGGGGGGGGAACACCGGGGAGCTGTTTTTT	CASSEVRGGNTGELFF
TRBJ2-2	TRBD2	TRBV3-1/TRBV3-2	NA	TGTGCCAGCAGCCGAGCGGGGGTATTCACCGGGGAGCTGTTTTTT	CASSRAGVFTGELFF
TRBJ2-1	TRBD2	TRBV11-1	NA	TGTGCCAGCAGCTTCCGCGGGGGGGTCTACAATGAGCAGTTCTTC	CASSFRGGVYNEQFF